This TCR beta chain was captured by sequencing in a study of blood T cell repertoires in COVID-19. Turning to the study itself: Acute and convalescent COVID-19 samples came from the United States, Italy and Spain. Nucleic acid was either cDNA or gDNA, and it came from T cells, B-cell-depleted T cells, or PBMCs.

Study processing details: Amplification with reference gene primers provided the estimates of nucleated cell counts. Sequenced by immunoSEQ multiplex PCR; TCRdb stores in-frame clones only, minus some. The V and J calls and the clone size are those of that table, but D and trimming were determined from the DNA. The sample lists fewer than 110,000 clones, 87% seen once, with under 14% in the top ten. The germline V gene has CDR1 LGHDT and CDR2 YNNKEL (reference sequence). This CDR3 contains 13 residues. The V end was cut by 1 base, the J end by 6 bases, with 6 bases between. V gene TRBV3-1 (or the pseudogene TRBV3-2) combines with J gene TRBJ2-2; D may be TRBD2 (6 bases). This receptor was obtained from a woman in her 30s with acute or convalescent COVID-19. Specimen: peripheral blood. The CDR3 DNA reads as TGTGCCAGCAGCCAAGGGGAGGCCGGGGAGCTGTTTTTT. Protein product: CASSQGEAGELFF.